Given below is one T cell receptor (beta chain) in context. Its antigen remains unidentified. These data are taken from a study of chemoradiotherapy in HPV16-positive cancers. Repeated repertoire sampling spanned the course of chemoradiotherapy. Here immunoSEQ multiplex PCR was the method, and the copy in TCRdb shows in-frame clones only, minus some. Found here are some 5,400 clones, 90% to 95% of them singletons; the top ten hold around 3.3%. V lost 5 bases, J lost 5 bases, and 5 bases stayed unmatched. The CDR3 sequence is 12 residues long. Germline V lookup: CDR1 SQVTM, CDR2 ANQGSEA. Study results and caveats: Candidate HPV-specific clones and E7-related TCR motifs grew in tumor during treatment. HPV-responsive T-cell expansion during chemoradiotherapy was linked to improved recurrence-free survival in HPV16-positive patients. Functional assays defining HPV-specific T cells used only two HPV16-positive patients.

The chain has TRBV29-1 and TRBJ1-1, with 7 positions matching TRBD1. The specimen was tumor tissue, collected from a patient who underwent chemoradiotherapy. This clonotype was sampled from a human donor with HPV-associated anogenital cancer. The CDR3: CSVPGGRTEAFF. The CDR3 DNA reads TGCAGCGTTCCAGGGGGTCGGACTGAAGCTTTCTTT.